The 2 T cell receptor beta chains presented below share a single source sample, sequenced in a study of shared clonotypes between healthy human individuals. TCRdb's table, derived via immunoSEQ multiplex PCR, lists solely in-frame clones and lacks some. The sample shows around 2.3 million clones, approximately 94% of them seen only once. Material: naive CD4+ T cells sorted from blood. Subset in this sample: CD45RA+ positively selected. The origin of the receptors is a young man in good health.

DNA for the CDR3: TGTGCCTGGAGTTGGGCTAACTACTACAATGAGCAGTTCTTC. It encodes CAWSWANYYNEQFF. The chain employs TRBV30 and TRBJ2-1; D unresolved. The germline V gene encodes CDR1 GTSNPN and CDR2 SVGIG (reference sequence). The CDR3 consists of 14 residues. Trimming removed 2 bases at V and 3 bases at J, with 11 bases between.

The CDR3 DNA reads as TGTGCCAGCGATCGCGGGGACTCCGGCTCCCCTGAAGCTTTCTTT. It yields the protein CASDRGDSGSPEAFF. The chain joins TRBV28 to TRBJ1-1, with D maybe TRBD1 (5 bases). Trimming removed 8 bases from V and 6 bases from J, with 22 bases in between. CDR1 is MDHEN and CDR2 is SYDVKM in the germline V gene. The CDR3 has 15 amino acids.